These 5 T cell receptor beta chains share one sample of origin, sequenced in a study of PD-L1 blockade in urothelial cancer. TCRdb's table, derived via immunoSEQ multiplex PCR, lists solely in-frame clones and lacks some. The repertoire holds 75,000 to 95,000 clones, about 91% seen once, with about 0.94% in the top ten. The time point denotes: peripheral blood 6 weeks after treatment start. The input for sequencing was PBMCs, taken around atezolizumab (anti-PD-L1) treatment. These receptors all stem from a woman older than 75 with urothelial cancer.

The genes are TRBV5-4 and TRBJ1-4; 9 bases fit TRBD1. The germline gives CDR1 SGHNT, CDR2 YYREEE (reference sequence). V trimming: 9 bases; J trimming: 8 bases; junction bases outside the gene matches: 8. This CDR3 is 13 amino acids long. The CDR3 bases are TGTGCCACCACGTGGACAGGGGAAGAAAAACTGTTTTTT. Translation: CATTWTGEEKLFF.

The chain links TRBV14 to TRBJ2-2, with D maybe TRBD2 (6 bases). The ends were cut back, 6 bases at V and 5 bases at J, with 13 bases in the middle. This CDR3 spans 14 amino acids. The germline V gene has CDR1 SGHDN and CDR2 FVKESK. In nucleotides, the CDR3 is TGTGCCAGCAGGCCGATGGGGGGTACCGGGGAGCTGTTTTTT. This translates into CASRPMGGTGELFF.

The chain employs TRBV5-1 and TRBJ1-1, with no clear D. CDR1 is SGHRS, CDR2 YFSETQ, per germline. The CDR3 sequence is 13 residues long. V lost 0 bases to trimming and J lost 10 bases, with 13 bases between them. The CDR3 protein is CASSLDGGFRAFF. The DNA of the CDR3 is TGCGCCAGCAGCTTGGACGGAGGGTTCCGAGCTTTCTTT.

The CDR3 region has the DNA TGCGCCAGCAGCCCCCCAGGGACTGGGGCCAACGTCCTGACTTTC. Translating gives CASSPPGTGANVLTF. V usage is TRBV5-1 and J usage is TRBJ2-6; maybe TRBD1 (5 bases). Germline-derived CDR1 and CDR2 are SGHRS and YFSETQ. The ends were cut back, 4 bases at V and 2 bases at J, with 10 bases in the middle. This CDR3 has 15 residues.

The chain employs TRBV2 and TRBJ2-7, with 7 bases lining up with TRBD1. The trim removed 7 bases at V and 7 bases at J, leaving 16 bases unmatched. The germline V gene encodes CDR1 SNHLY and CDR2 FYNNEI. The CDR3 runs 15 residues. CDR3 region: CASTLDRVGPWEQYF. The DNA for the CDR3 is TGTGCCAGCACCCTAGACAGGGTAGGACCCTGGGAGCAGTACTTC.